This paragraph covers one T cell receptor (beta chain) sequence. Antigen unknown. PCR amplification relied on 60 Vbeta primers (plus 13 Jbeta primers). Sequencing used immunoSEQ multiplex PCR; TCRdb keeps in-frame clones, though not all of them. The table shows fewer than 250,000 clones, with approximately 86% occurring only once. This CDR3 comprises 15 residues. V dropped 0 bases and J dropped 4; count of bases not matched to a gene: 2. Germline loops: CDR1 ENHRY, CDR2 SYGVKD. These data come from a study of cytomegalovirus exposure and HLA in healthy donors. General observations from the study: Both high specificity and high sensitivity reportedly marked the classifier's diagnosis of cytomegalovirus status. Researchers catalogued approximately 170 TCR beta chains as cytomegalovirus-associated. With later analysis, a missense DCLRE1C variant became linked to TCR beta V- and J-gene trimming.

The genes are TRBV10-3 and TRBJ2-7; TRBD1 agrees at 11 bases. This sequence was found in a woman aged 18-30 years in good health and CMV-seronegative. Material: PBMCs. The CDR3 DNA reads TGTGCCATCAGTGAGTCAGGGACAGGGGGTTACGAGCAGTACTTC. Protein product: CAISESGTGGYEQYF.